The 7 T cell receptor beta chains listed next were all sequenced from one sample in a study of control samples from healthy donors and cancer patients. Method: immunoSEQ multiplex PCR; TCRdb's copy keeps in-frame clones and lacks some. The table has about 83,000 clones, 91% seen once. What was sequenced was blood. The receptors originated from a man aged 50-59 years in good health.

The rearrangement joins TRBV6-5 to TRBJ2-7; a possible D gene is TRBD2 (5 bases). Trimming stripped 6 bases from V and 4 bases from J, with 10 bases between. From germline, CDR1 is MNHEY and CDR2 SVGAGI. The CDR3 is 12 residues long. The CDR3 loop is CASSDRGYEQYF. The CDR3 DNA is TGTGCCAGCAGCGATAGAGGGTACGAGCAGTACTTC.

CDR3: CASSGDRGTEAFF. DNA for the CDR3: TGTGCCAGCTCTGGGGACAGGGGAACTGAAGCTTTCTTT. The chain combines TRBV2 with TRBJ1-1; 10 nucleotides line up with TRBD1. The CDR3 contains 13 residues. The trim removed 8 bases at V and 5 bases at J, leaving 5 bases unmatched. Germline lookup yields CDR1 SNHLY and CDR2 FYNNEI.

The chain recombines TRBV5-1 with TRBJ2-1, with TRBD2 matching over 11 bases. V lost 0 bases to trimming and J lost 10 bases; unmatched junction nucleotides: 9. In germline, CDR1 is SGHRS, CDR2 YFSETQ. The CDR3 is made up of 16 amino acids. The CDR3 is CASSLAVSGGAREQFF. CDR3 sequence (DNA): TGCGCCAGCAGCTTGGCTGTTAGCGGGGGGGCCAGGGAGCAGTTCTTC.

This chain joins TRBV5-1 and TRBJ1-3; D not resolved. The germline V gene has CDR1 SGHRS and CDR2 YFSETQ. This CDR3 is 15 amino acids long. Trimming removed 4 bases at V and 0 bases at J, with 11 bases between. The CDR3 protein is CASSPSGVSGNTIYF. The CDR3 region has the DNA TGCGCCAGCAGCCCATCAGGCGTCTCTGGAAACACCATATATTTT.

The sample holds one count of this clone. This sequence joins TRBV12-5 and TRBJ1-3, with D perhaps TRBD1 (5 bases). Trimming removed 2 bases from V and 2 bases from J, with 10 bases in between. This CDR3 has 15 amino acids. Germline loops: CDR1 LGHNT, CDR2 FRNRAP. DNA for the CDR3: TGTGCTAGTGGTTTGAGGGCAGGGCCTGGAAACACCATATATTTT. Protein sequence: CASGLRAGPGNTIYF. Complete variable domain (other parts from reference TRBV12-5 and TRBJ1-3): DARVTQTPRHKVTEMGQEVTMRCQPILGHNTVFWYRQTMMQGLELLAYFRNRAPLDDSGMPKDRFSAEMPDATLATLKIQPSEPRDSAVYFCASGLRAGPGNTIYFGEGSWLTVV.

The chain couples TRBV7-8 to TRBJ2-7; D possibly corresponds to TRBD1 (6 bases). Trimming stripped 1 base from V and 3 bases from J, with 10 bases between. The CDR3 totals 14 residues. The germline V gene encodes CDR1 SGHVS and CDR2 FQNEAQ. CDR3 protein: CASSLDRVGYEQYF. Here the CDR3 DNA reads TGTGCCAGCAGCTTAGACAGGGTAGGCTACGAGCAGTACTTC. Full variable domain (missing parts from reference TRBV7-8 and TRBJ2-7): GAGVSQSPRYKVAKRGQDVALRCDPISGHVSLFWYQQALGQGPEFLTYFQNEAQLDKSGLPSDRFFAERPEGSVSTLKIQRTQQEDSAVYLCASSLDRVGYEQYFGPGTRLTVT.

The V gene is TRBV5-6, the J gene TRBJ1-2; TRBD1 aligns across 7 bases. This CDR3 is 15 amino acids long. V was pared by 3 bases and J by 4 bases, with 9 bases of the junction left unmatched. Germline CDR1 is SGHDT and CDR2 is YYEEEE. The CDR3 protein is CASSWTGRGFYGYTF. Here the CDR3 DNA reads TGTGCCAGCAGCTGGACGGGCAGGGGGTTCTATGGCTACACCTTC.